This entry lists 20 T cell receptor beta chains sequenced from one sample in a study of blood T cell repertoires in COVID-19. Profiling relied on immunoSEQ multiplex PCR, and the TCRdb table lists in-frame clones only, not all of them. The repertoire holds 79,000 or so clones, with 80% to 90% as singletons. Sequencing used peripheral blood. The receptors derive from a human donor in a cohort sampled during active COVID-19.

The chain uses TRBV27 and TRBJ1-5; weak D call: TRBD1 (5 bases). The CDR3 runs to 15 residues. Germline values: CDR1 MNHEY, CDR2 SMNVEV (reference sequence). Trimming pared 2 bases from V and 8 bases from J, leaving 16 bases between. In nucleotides, the CDR3 is TGTGCCAGCAGTTTACTTTCAACAGGTCTAAAGCCCCAGCATTTT. This codes for CASSLLSTGLKPQHF.

CDR3 nucleotides: TGTGCCAGCAGCTTGGATCGAGGAGGGAGAGACTCTGGGGCCAACGTCCTGACTTTC. This codes for CASSLDRGGRDSGANVLTF. V and J are TRBV5-4 and TRBJ2-6; perhaps TRBD2 as D (6 bases). The CDR3 has 19 amino acids. The V end lost 0 bases, the J end lost 0 bases, and 16 bases lay between the germline ends. The germline V gene has CDR1 SGHNT and CDR2 YYREEE (reference sequence).

CDR3 bases: TGCGCCAGCAGCTTGGAGACGGGTGCCTACGAGCAGTACTTC. As protein: CASSLETGAYEQYF. The V call is TRBV5-1, the J call TRBJ2-7, with D unresolved. Germline loops: CDR1 SGHRS, CDR2 YFSETQ. The CDR3 totals 14 residues. V lost 0 bases to trimming and J lost 2 bases, with 9 bases between them. Complete variable domain (other parts from reference TRBV5-1 and TRBJ2-7): KAGVTQTPRYLIKTRGQQVTLSCSPISGHRSVSWYQQTPGQGLQFLFEYFSETQRNKGNFPGRFSGRQFSNSRSEMNVSTLELGDSALYLCASSLETGAYEQYFGPGTRLTVT.

The chain combines TRBV2 with TRBJ2-2; 7 bases align to TRBD2. Germline loops: CDR1 SNHLY, CDR2 FYNNEI. CDR3 size: 16 residues. V was pared by 7 bases and J by 0 bases, with 8 bases of the junction left unmatched. CDR3 DNA sequence: TGTGCCAGCACCTCGAGGGGAGGGGCGAACACCGGGGAGCTGTTTTTT. Translated: CASTSRGGANTGELFF.

The chain joins TRBV18 to TRBJ1-1; 9 bases fit TRBD1. Trimming removed 3 bases from V and 8 bases from J; junction bases left unmatched: 16. Germline loops: CDR1 KGHSH, CDR2 LQKENI. The CDR3 consists of 17 residues. The CDR3 sequence: CASSPLDRGQGLREAFF. CDR3 in DNA: TGTGCCAGCTCACCTCTCGATAGGGGACAGGGCCTTCGGGAAGCTTTCTTT.

V and J are TRBV2 and TRBJ1-6; TRBD1 matches 8 bases. Germline V gives CDR1 SNHLY, CDR2 FYNNEI. The CDR3 extends over 14 amino acids. The J segment lost 10 bases and the V segment lost 7 bases, leaving 9 bases of the junction unmatched. The CDR3 reads CASIPGQAGSPLHF. In DNA, the CDR3 is TGTGCCAGCATTCCGGGACAGGCTGGATCACCCCTCCACTTT. Supplemented by reference TRBV2 and TRBJ1-6, the full variable domain reads EPEVTQTPSHQVTQMGQEVILRCVPISNHLYFYWYRQILGQKVEFLVSFYNNEISEKSEIFDDQFSVERPDGSNFTLKIRSTKLEDSAMYFCASIPGQAGSPLHFGNGTRLTVT.

V usage is TRBV7-8 and J usage is TRBJ2-1, with D possibly TRBD2 on 5 matching bases. The germline V and J ends were trimmed by 1 base and 4 bases, with 11 bases remaining between them. This CDR3 spans 15 amino acids. The germline V gene has CDR1 SGHVS and CDR2 FQNEAQ. The CDR3 protein is CASSLVGVTYNEQFF. CDR3 in DNA: TGTGCCAGCAGCTTAGTGGGAGTCACATACAATGAGCAGTTCTTC.

This CDR3 is CASSFILGTDYNEQFF. In nucleotides, the CDR3 is TGTGCCAGCAGTTTCATACTTGGGACAGATTACAATGAGCAGTTCTTC. V and J are TRBV6-5 and TRBJ2-1, with 7 bases matching TRBD1. Germline V gives CDR1 MNHEY, CDR2 SVGAGI. V gave up 4 bases and J gave up 4 bases; unmatched junction bases: 10. The CDR3 totals 16 residues.

The chain has TRBV4-2 and TRBJ1-4; no firm D call. V was cut by 6 bases and J by 8 bases, with 13 bases left in between. CDR3 length equals 13 residues. Looked up from germline, CDR1 is LGHNA and CDR2 is YNFKEQ. CDR3 nucleotide sequence: TGTGCCAGCAGAGAGGTTATGGAGGAAAAACTGTTTTTT. Its protein product is CASREVMEEKLFF.

The genes are TRBV18 and TRBJ2-3, with a possible D match to TRBD1 (5 bases). Germline CDR1 and CDR2: KGHSH and LQKENI. The length of the CDR3 is 17 residues. Trimming removed 3 bases at V and 6 bases at J, with 22 bases between. The CDR3 DNA sequence: TGTGCCAGCTCACCCTCCAGGTCCGGAGCGTCAGGGGATACGCAGTATTTT. Translated: CASSPSRSGASGDTQYF.

This chain joins TRBV27 and TRBJ1-6; D is unresolved. V was cut by 3 bases and J by 8 bases, with 20 bases left in between. The germline V gene has CDR1 MNHEY and CDR2 SMNVEV (reference sequence). The CDR3 runs to 17 residues. CDR3 region: CASSFGLPAKSDSPLHF. In DNA form, the CDR3 reads TGTGCCAGCAGTTTCGGACTGCCAGCAAAATCCGATTCACCCCTCCACTTT.

Worth noting for this clone: The sample carries other DNA sequences with the same CDR3. This chain joins TRBV9 and TRBJ1-2; tentative D call: TRBD1 (5 bases). CDR3 length: 13 amino acids. CDR1 is SGDLS and CDR2 is YYNGEE in the germline V gene. The germline V and J ends were trimmed by 2 bases and 4 bases, with 9 bases remaining between them. CDR3: CASSVGGSYGYTF. The CDR3 region has the DNA TGTGCCAGCAGCGTCGGGGGGAGCTATGGCTACACCTTC.

This clone occurred a few times. This chain joins TRBV5-1 and TRBJ2-2; 11 positions agree with TRBD2. The V gene's germline CDR1 is SGHRS and CDR2 YFSETQ. Trimming removed 4 bases from V and 5 bases from J; junction bases left unmatched: 7. The CDR3 has 16 residues. The CDR3 here is CASSLGTSGRTGELFF. The CDR3, as DNA: TGCGCCAGCAGCCTAGGGACTAGCGGTCGGACCGGGGAGCTGTTTTTT.

This clone was seen just once. The V gene is TRBV7-2, the J gene TRBJ1-1, with a possible D match to TRBD1 (5 bases). V was clipped by 2 bases and J by 6 bases, with 16 bases between them. Per germline, CDR1 SGHTA and CDR2 FQGNSA. The CDR3 is 15 residues long. The CDR3 bases are TGTGCCAGCAGCTTACAGGGCGGTCGGAGATCTGAAGCTTTCTTT. Its translation is CASSLQGGRRSEAFF.

V and J are TRBV11-3 and TRBJ2-5, with D tentatively TRBD1 (6 bases). The CDR3 totals 14 residues. Looked up from germline, CDR1 is SGHNT and CDR2 is YENEEA. V lost 1 base to trimming and J lost 7 bases, with 13 bases between them. CDR3: CASSLAGVQGTQYF. For the CDR3, the DNA is TGTGCCAGCAGCTTAGCTGGGGTACAGGGGACCCAGTACTTC.

The chain uses TRBV7-9 and TRBJ2-3; 9 nucleotides line up with TRBD1. The CDR3 is 16 residues long. CDR1 SEHNR and CDR2 FQNEAQ come from the germline V gene (reference sequence). Losses at the gene ends were 5 bases for V and 2 bases for J; bases not matched to a gene: 8. The CDR3 DNA follows: TGTGCCAGCAGCCGTCCGGGACAGGGCGCCACAGATACGCAGTATTTT. Amino acid sequence: CASSRPGQGATDTQYF.

This chain joins TRBV21-1 and TRBJ2-1; TRBD2 is the table's D call, not checked against the DNA. TRBV21-1 is a pseudogene segment. This CDR3 has 20 residues. CDR3 residues: CASSKAGLLNDSSSYNEQFF. CDR3 nucleotide sequence: TGTGCCAGCAGCAAAGCGGGACTACTAAATGACTCTAGCTCCTACAATGAGCAGTTCTTC.

The V and J genes are TRBV28 and TRBJ2-7; 9 bases are shared with TRBD1. Germline CDR1 and CDR2: MDHEN and SYDVKM. This CDR3 has 14 residues. V lost 5 bases to trimming and J lost 10 bases; unmatched junction nucleotides: 12. CDR3: CASSPPGQGIRQYF. The CDR3 DNA is TGTGCCAGCAGTCCACCGGGACAGGGTATCCGTCAGTACTTC.

The V and J genes are TRBV5-8 and TRBJ1-1, with 7 bases identical to TRBD1. CDR3 length: 15 amino acids. The germline V gene encodes CDR1 SGHTS and CDR2 YDEGEE. The J segment lost 11 bases and the V segment lost 1 base, leaving 14 bases of the junction unmatched. CDR3 residues: CASSLSGQSSYLAFF. The CDR3 region has the DNA TGTGCCAGCAGCTTGTCGGGACAGTCCTCCTATTTGGCTTTCTTT.

The rearrangement links TRBV6-5 to TRBJ1-3, with no clear D. V lost 7 bases and J lost 0, with 4 bases in between. The CDR3 has 12 amino acids. Germline CDR1 reads MNHEY; CDR2 reads SVGAGI. The DNA for the CDR3 is TGTGCCAGCACGTCCTCTGGAAACACCATATATTTT. Its translation: CASTSSGNTIYF.